This T cell receptor beta chain was profiled in a study of blood T cell repertoires in COVID-19. The CDR3 runs 15 residues. The V segment lost 3 bases and the J segment 5 bases; nucleotides outside the gene matches: 5. CDR1 and CDR2 (germline): MDHEN, SYDVKM. The data were produced by immunoSEQ multiplex PCR, yet TCRdb's version contains in-frame clones alone and is incomplete. The sample includes some 250,000 clones, 85% to 90% of them seen just once. This chain joins TRBV28 and TRBJ1-4; 8 nucleotides match TRBD1. The sequence was obtained from a woman aged 25 to 39 with COVID-19, enrolled during active disease. Sequences were obtained from peripheral blood. Here the CDR3 reads CASSFVTGGNEKLFF. In DNA, the CDR3 is TGTGCCAGCAGTTTTGTCACAGGGGGAAATGAAAAACTGTTTTTT.